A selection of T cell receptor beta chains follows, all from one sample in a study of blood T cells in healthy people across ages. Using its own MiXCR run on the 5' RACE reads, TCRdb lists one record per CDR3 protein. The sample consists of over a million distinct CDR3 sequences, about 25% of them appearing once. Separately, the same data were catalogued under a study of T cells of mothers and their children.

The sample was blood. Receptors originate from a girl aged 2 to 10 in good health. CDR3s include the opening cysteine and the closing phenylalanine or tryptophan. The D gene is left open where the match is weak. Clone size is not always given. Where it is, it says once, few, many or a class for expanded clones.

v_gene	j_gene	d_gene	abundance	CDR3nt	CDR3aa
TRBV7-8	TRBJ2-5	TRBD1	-	TGTGCCAGCAGCGCCGGGACAGGCACCCAAGAGACCCAGTACTTC	CASSAGTGTQETQYF
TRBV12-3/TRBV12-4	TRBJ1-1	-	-	TGTGCCAGCGGGATTGGGGGAACTGAAGCTTTCTTT	CASGIGGTEAFF
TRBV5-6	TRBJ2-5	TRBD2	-	TGTGCCAGCAGCTCCGACCGGGAGCCCAAGCAGGGAGGGTTGGAGACCCAGTACTTC	CASSSDREPKQGGLETQYF
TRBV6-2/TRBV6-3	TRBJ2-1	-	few	TGTGCCAGCAGTTACAGTGGATCCTACAATGAGCAGTTCTTC	CASSYSGSYNEQFF
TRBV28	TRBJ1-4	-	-	TGTGCCAGCAGTCCCACCCAGGGAACTCTTGAAAAACTGTTTTTT	CASSPTQGTLEKLFF
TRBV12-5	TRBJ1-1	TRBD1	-	TGTGCTAGTGGTTTGCAGAACAGGGGGTTGGGGAACACTGAAGCTTTCTTT	CASGLQNRGLGNTEAFF
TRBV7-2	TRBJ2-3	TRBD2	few	TGTGCCAGCAGCTCCACTTATAGCGGGAGCACAGATACGCAGTATTTT	CASSSTYSGSTDTQYF
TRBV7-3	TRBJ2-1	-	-	TGTGCCAGCAGCTTAGTTGGGGCGGCCTCCAACAATGAGCAGTTCTTC	CASSLVGAASNNEQFF
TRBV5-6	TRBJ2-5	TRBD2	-	TGTGCCAGCAGTTGGGGGGGCCGACTAGCGGGAGGTTTGGAGACCCAGTACTTC	CASSWGGRLAGGLETQYF
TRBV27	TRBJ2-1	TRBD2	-	TGTGCCAGCAGTCCCTGGACTAGCGGATTAAATGAGCAGTTCTTC	CASSPWTSGLNEQFF
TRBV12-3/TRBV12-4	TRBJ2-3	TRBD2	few	TGTGCCAGCAGACCCAGACTAGCGGATAGCACAGATACGCAGTATTTT	CASRPRLADSTDTQYF
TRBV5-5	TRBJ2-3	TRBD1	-	TGTGCCAGCAGCTTGGGTATACCGGGACAGAGCACAGATACGCAGTATTTT	CASSLGIPGQSTDTQYF
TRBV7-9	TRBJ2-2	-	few	TGTGCCAGCAGCTTAGCTGTTCGGGAGACGAACACCGGGGAGCTGTTTTTT	CASSLAVRETNTGELFF
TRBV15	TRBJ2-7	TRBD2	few	TGTGCCACCAGCAGAGAAGGAGTAGCGGGGGGCTACGAGCAGTACTTC	CATSREGVAGGYEQYF
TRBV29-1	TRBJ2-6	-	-	TGCAGCGGGGCCTTCGGGGCCAACGTCCTGACTTTC	CSGAFGANVLTF
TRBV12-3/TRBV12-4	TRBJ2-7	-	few	TGTGCCAGCAGTTTTAGGGGGTACTACGAGCAGTACTTC	CASSFRGYYEQYF
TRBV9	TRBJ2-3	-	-	TGTGCCAGCATGAGCACAGATACGCAGTATTTT	CASMSTDTQYF
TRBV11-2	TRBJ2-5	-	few	TGTGCCAGCAGCGGAAACGAAATGCAAGAGACCCAGTACTTC	CASSGNEMQETQYF
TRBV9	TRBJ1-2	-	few	TGTGCCAGCAGCGTAGGGGGGGCGGCCGGCTACACCTTC	CASSVGGAAGYTF
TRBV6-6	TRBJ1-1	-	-	TGTGCCAGCAGTTACGATCCTGGGAACACTGAAGCTTTCTTT	CASSYDPGNTEAFF
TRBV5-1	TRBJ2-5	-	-	TGCGCCAGCAGCTACGGTGGGGGAATTAGAGGCGAGACCCAGTACTTC	CASSYGGGIRGETQYF
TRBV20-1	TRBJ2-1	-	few	TGCAGTGCTAGGCTCCAGCAGAGCTCCTACAATGAGCAGTTCTTC	CSARLQQSSYNEQFF
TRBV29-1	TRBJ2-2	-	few	TGCAGCAGGACACATCCGAACACCGGGGAGCTGTTTTTT	CSRTHPNTGELFF
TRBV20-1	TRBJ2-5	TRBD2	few	TGCAGTGCTAGAACTCTAGCGGGAGTGGAGACCCAGTACTTC	CSARTLAGVETQYF
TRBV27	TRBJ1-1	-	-	TGTGCCAGCAGTTCACACGATGTTGTAACTGAAGCTTTCTTT	CASSSHDVVTEAFF
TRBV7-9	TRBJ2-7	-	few	TGTGCCATCGGCGGGTCCCCGATCACCTACGAGCAGTACTTC	CAIGGSPITYEQYF
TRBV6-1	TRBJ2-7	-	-	TGTGCCAGCACCTTGGGCCTCCTAGGAGTTTACGAGCAGTACTTC	CASTLGLLGVYEQYF
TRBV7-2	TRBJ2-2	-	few	TGTGCCAGCAGGCCGCGAGAGTGGGGCGGGGAGCTGTTTTTT	CASRPREWGGELFF
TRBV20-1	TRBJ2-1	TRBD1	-	TGCAGTGCTAGCCGGACAGGGTATCGGAATGAGCAGTTCTTC	CSASRTGYRNEQFF
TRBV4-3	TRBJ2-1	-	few	TGCGCCAGCAGCCAAGACGTGGTAGATCGCGATGAGCAGTTCTTC	CASSQDVVDRDEQFF
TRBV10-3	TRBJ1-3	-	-	TGTGCCATCAGAAGTTCTGGAAACACCATATATTTT	CAIRSSGNTIYF
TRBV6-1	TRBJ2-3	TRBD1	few	TGTGCCAGCAGTGAAGCGCGGGACAGGGGGTTCACAGATACGCAGTATTTT	CASSEARDRGFTDTQYF
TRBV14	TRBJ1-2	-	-	TGTGCCAGCAGCCACACAGAATATGGCTACACCTTC	CASSHTEYGYTF
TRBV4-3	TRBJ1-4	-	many	TGTGCCAGCAGCCCCCTCGGTGAAAAACTGTTTTTT	CASSPLGEKLFF
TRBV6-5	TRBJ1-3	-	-	TGTGCCAGCAGACAGGCCGATATCTCTGGAAACACCATATATTTT	CASRQADISGNTIYF
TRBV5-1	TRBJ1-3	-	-	TGCGCCAGCAGCTTGGCTGGGCTATCTGGAAACACCATATATTTT	CASSLAGLSGNTIYF
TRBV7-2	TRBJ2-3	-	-	TGTGCCAGCAGCCCCGCCCCCCTAGGGGATAGCACAGATACGCAGTATTTT	CASSPAPLGDSTDTQYF
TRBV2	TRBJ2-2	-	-	TGTGCCAGCAGTGAAGCGGTACTCACAGCTATGAACACCGGGGAGCTGTTTTTT	CASSEAVLTAMNTGELFF
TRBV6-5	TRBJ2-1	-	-	TGTGCCAGCAGTCAACGACAGGGAGGAGACAATGAGCAGTTCTTC	CASSQRQGGDNEQFF
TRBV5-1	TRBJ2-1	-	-	TGCGCCAGCAGCTTGGTACGGGGCGCCGTCCAGTTCTTC	CASSLVRGAVQFF
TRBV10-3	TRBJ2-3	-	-	TGTGCCATCCGCCTTGACGGGTTTTCAGATACGCAGTATTTT	CAIRLDGFSDTQYF
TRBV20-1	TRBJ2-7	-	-	TGCAGTGCTAGAAGACTAGGGGGGATCGACGAGCAGTACTTC	CSARRLGGIDEQYF
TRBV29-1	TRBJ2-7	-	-	TGCAGCGTTGTAGAGATGTGGGAAGGATATGAGCAGTACTTC	CSVVEMWEGYEQYF
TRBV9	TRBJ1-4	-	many	TGTGCCAGCAGCGTAGCCTCCGGCGGATCTGGGGAAAAACTGTTTTTT	CASSVASGGSGEKLFF
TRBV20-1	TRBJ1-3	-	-	TGCAGTGCTAGAGTTTCGGGCTCTGGAAACACCATATATTTT	CSARVSGSGNTIYF
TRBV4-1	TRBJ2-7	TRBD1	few	TGCGCCAGCAGCCTAATCGGACAGGGTGGTGTCGAGCAGTACTTC	CASSLIGQGGVEQYF
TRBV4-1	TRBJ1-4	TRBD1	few	TGCGCCAGCAGCCACCACCGGGACAGGATTGAAAAACTGTTTTTT	CASSHHRDRIEKLFF
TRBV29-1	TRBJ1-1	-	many	TGCAGCGTTGGAGGGAGCACTGAAGCTTTCTTT	CSVGGSTEAFF
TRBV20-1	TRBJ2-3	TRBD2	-	TGCAGTGCGGGCCGAGCGGGAGGGCCTCGCGGCACAGATACGCAGTATTTT	CSAGRAGGPRGTDTQYF